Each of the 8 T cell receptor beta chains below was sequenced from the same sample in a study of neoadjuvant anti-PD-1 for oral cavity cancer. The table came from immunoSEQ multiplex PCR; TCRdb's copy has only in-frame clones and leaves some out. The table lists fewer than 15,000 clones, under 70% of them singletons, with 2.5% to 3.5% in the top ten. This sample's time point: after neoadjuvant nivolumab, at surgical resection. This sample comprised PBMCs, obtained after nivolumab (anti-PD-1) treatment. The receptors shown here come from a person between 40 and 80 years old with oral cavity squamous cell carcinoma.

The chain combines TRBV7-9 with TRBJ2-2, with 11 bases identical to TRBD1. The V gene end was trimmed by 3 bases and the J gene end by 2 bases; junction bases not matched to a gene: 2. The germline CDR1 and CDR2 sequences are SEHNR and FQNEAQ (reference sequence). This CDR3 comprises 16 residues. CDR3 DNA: TGTGCCAGCAGCTTGGGACAGGGGGGTAACACCGGGGAGCTGTTTTTT. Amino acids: CASSLGQGGNTGELFF.

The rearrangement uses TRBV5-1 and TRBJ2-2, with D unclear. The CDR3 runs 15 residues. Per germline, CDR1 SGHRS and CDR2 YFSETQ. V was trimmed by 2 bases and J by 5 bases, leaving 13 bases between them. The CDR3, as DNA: TGCGCCAGCAGCTTAGTGGCGGAAACGACCGGGGAGCTGTTTTTT. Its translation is CASSLVAETTGELFF.

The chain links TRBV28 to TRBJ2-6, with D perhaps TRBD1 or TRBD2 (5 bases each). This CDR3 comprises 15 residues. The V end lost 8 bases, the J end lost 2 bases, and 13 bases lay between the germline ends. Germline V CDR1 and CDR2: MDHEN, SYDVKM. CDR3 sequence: CASSPGAAGANVLTF. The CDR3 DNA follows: TGTGCCAGCTCTCCCGGGGCGGCTGGGGCCAACGTCCTGACTTTC.

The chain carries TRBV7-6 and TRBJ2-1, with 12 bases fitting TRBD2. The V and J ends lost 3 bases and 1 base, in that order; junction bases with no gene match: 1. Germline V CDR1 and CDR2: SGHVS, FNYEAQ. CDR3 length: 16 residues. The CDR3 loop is CASSLGTSGSYNEQFF. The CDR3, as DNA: TGTGCCAGCAGCTTGGGGACTAGCGGGTCCTACAATGAGCAGTTCTTC.

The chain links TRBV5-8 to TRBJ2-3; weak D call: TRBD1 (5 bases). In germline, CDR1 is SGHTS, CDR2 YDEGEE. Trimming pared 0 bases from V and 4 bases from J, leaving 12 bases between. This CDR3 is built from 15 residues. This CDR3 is CASSLGSWGADTQYF. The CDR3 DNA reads TGTGCCAGCAGCTTGGGATCTTGGGGCGCAGATACGCAGTATTTT.

CDR3 nucleotides: TGTGCCAGCAGCGTAGAACTAGCGGGAGGGTACACAGATACGCAGTATTTT. Its protein is CASSVELAGGYTDTQYF. This chain connects TRBV9 to TRBJ2-3, with TRBD2 matching 13 bases. Germline V gene sequence: CDR1 SGDLS, CDR2 YYNGEE. This CDR3 region has 17 residues. The J segment lost 2 bases and the V segment lost 0 bases, leaving 3 bases of the junction unmatched.

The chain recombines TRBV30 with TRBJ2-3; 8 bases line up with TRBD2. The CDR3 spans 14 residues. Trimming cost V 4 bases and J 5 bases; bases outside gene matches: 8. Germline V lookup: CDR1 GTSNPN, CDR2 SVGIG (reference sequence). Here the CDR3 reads CAWNTGGRGDTQYF. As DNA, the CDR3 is TGTGCCTGGAATACGGGAGGGCGAGGAGATACGCAGTATTTT.

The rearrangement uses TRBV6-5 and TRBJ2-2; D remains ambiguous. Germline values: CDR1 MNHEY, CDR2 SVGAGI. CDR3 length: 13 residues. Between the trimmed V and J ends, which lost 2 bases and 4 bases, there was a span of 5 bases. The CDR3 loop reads CASSYGVTGELFF. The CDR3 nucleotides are TGTGCCAGCAGTTACGGGGTCACCGGGGAGCTGTTTTTT.